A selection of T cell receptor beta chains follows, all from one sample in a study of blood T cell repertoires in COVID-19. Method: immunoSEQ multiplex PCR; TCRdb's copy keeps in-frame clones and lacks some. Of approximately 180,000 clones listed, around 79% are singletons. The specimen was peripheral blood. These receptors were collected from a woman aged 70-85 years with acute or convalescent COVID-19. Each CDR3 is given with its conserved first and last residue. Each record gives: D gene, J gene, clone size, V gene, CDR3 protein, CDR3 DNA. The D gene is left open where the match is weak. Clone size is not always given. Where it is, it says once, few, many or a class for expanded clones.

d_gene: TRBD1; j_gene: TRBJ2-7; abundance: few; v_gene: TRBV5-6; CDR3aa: CASSSPGDRGDYEQYF; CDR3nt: TGTGCCAGCAGCTCCCCCGGGGACAGGGGAGACTACGAGCAGTACTTC
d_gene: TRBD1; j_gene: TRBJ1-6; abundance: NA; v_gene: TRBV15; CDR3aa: CATSGRQGSGSPLHF; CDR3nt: TGTGCCACCAGCGGCCGACAGGGGAGCGGATCACCCCTCCACTTT
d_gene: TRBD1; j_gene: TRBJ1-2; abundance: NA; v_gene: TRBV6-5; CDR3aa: CASSKQGNYGYTF; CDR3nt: TGTGCCAGCAGTAAACAGGGGAACTATGGCTACACCTTC
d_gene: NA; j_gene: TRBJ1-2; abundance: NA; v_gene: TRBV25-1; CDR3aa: CASSHTSNYGYTF; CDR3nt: TGTGCCAGCAGTCACACATCTAACTATGGCTACACCTTC
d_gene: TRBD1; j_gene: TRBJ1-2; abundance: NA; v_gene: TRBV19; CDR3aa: CASSIWQGDYGYTF; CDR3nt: TGTGCCAGTAGTATATGGCAGGGGGACTATGGCTACACCTTC
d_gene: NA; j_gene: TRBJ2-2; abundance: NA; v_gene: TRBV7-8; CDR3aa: CASSSRDHLNTGELFF; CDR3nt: TGTGCCAGCAGCTCGCGGGACCATCTGAACACCGGGGAGCTGTTTTTT
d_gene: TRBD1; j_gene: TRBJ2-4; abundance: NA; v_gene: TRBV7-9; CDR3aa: CASSSRPPGGRAKNIQYF; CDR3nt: TGTGCCAGCAGCTCCAGACCCCCAGGGGGTAGGGCCAAAAACATTCAGTACTTC
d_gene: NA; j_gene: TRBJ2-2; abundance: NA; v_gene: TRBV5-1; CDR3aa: CASSLAWAGELFF; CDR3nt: TGCGCCAGCAGCTTGGCCTGGGCTGGGGAGCTGTTTTTT
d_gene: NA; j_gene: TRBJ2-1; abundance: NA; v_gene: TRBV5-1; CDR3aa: CASSEILGTDEQFF; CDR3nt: TGCGCCAGCAGCGAAATACTAGGTACGGATGAGCAGTTCTTC
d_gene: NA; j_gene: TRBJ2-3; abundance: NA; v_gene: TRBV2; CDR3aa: CASRTRRTDTQYF; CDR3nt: TGTGCCAGCAGGACTAGAAGAACAGATACGCAGTATTTT
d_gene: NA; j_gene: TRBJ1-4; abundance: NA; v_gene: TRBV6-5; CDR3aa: CASRPWDGGDEKLFF; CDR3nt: TGTGCCAGCAGACCTTGGGACGGGGGGGATGAAAAACTGTTTTTT